The clone carrying this T cell receptor beta chain was seen a single time. The data were taken from a study of prognosis after radiotherapy for stage I lung cancer. The overall study: Stage I non-small cell lung cancer cases were enrolled from April 2018 through early 2019. Adenocarcinoma was the tumor type in some 11 patients, squamous cell carcinoma in more than five. Stereotactic body radiotherapy was given without concurrent therapy in all patients. All non-small cell lung cancer patients were considered medically inoperable.

Two-round multiplex PCR, the amplification method, yielded TCR beta CDR3 from genomic DNA. Specific primers for each TRBV and TRBJ gene were what first-round PCR used. Each CDR3 protein is one row after TCRdb ran MiXCR on the multiplex PCR reads. The repertoire holds around 63,000 distinct CDR3 sequences, about 25% seen once, with about 7.5% in the top ten. This sequence was found in a donor over 45 with non-small cell lung cancer. Here the sequenced sample was PBMCs, taken before or after stereotactic body radiation therapy (not recorded which).

The CDR3 sequence is CSASTQRRGSSYNEQFF. Written as DNA, the CDR3 is TGCAGTGCTAGTACCCAGCGGCGCGGTAGCTCCTACAATGAGCAGTTCTTC. The V gene is TRBV20-1, the J gene TRBJ2-1, with D tentatively TRBD2 (5 bases). Germline V CDR1 and CDR2: DFQATT, SNEGSKA (reference sequence). This CDR3 has 17 residues. Trimming pared 3 bases from V and 0 bases from J, leaving 18 bases between.